Below, one TCR beta chain is given with its context. What this receptor recognizes is not known. Nothing much larger sits one base from this clone, and base qualities are not available. TCRbeta CDR3 regions were sequenced with the immunoSEQ Assay. After extraction, genomic DNA underwent amplification by bias-controlled multiplex PCR, followed by high-throughput sequencing. Per the source publication's procedure: To quantify the absolute abundance of every unique TCRbeta CDR3 region, sequences were collapsed and filtered. T cell fraction was estimated by normalizing TCRbeta template counts to usable DNA, with usable DNA measured through amplification of reference genes found in all nucleated cells. Repertoire TCRs were annotated as SARS-CoV-2-specific by exact matching of V gene, CDR3 amino acid sequence and J gene to a known reactive TCR set. The reference SARS-CoV-2 TCR set was obtained from MIRA and was filtered for enrichment in COVID-19-positive ImmuneCODE repertoires, whereby public or cross-reactive TCRs were removed. Using the MIRA antigens, annotated TCRs were further analysed by specific ORF or by position within an ORF. Breadth was defined as annotated unique rearrangements over total unique productive rearrangements; depth was the summed frequency of those rearrangements. Group comparisons of TCR breadth used two-sided Wilcoxon rank-sum tests. TCRdb re-hosts the immuneACCESS table, in-frame sequences only. Its copies lack some clones; in the studies checked, an unresolved V gene accounts for under half of them, and the cause for the rest is not known. V, J and clone size are taken as reported in that table, and D and trimming were inferred from the DNA itself. Counted in this sample were 350,000 to 450,000 clones; over 75% of them appeared once. The leading ten clones occupy under 2% of the sample.

The data stem from a study of Ad26.COV2.S vaccination and SARS-CoV-2 variants (dated by TCRdb to about 2021). About the full investigation: Vaccine-arm donors came from COV1001, a multicentre, randomized, double-blind, placebo-controlled phase I-IIa trial of Ad26.COV2.S in healthy adults. Ad26.COV2.S was administered intramuscularly at a dose of 5x10^10 or 1x10^11 viral particles, either as one shot or as two shots given 56 days apart. TCRbeta repertoire sequencing was used to assess the specificity and breadth of SARS-CoV-2-reactive T cell receptors after Ad26.COV2.S vaccination. The TCR-sequenced set comprised about 32 samples: some 20 Ad26.COV2.S vaccine recipients, 5 placebo recipients and 8 SARS-CoV-2 convalescent individuals. Participants in the trial were split at random into five groups of five each, receiving low-dose or high-dose Ad26.COV2.S once or twice, or else placebo on both occasions. Investigators remained blinded to trial group allocation during experiments and outcome assessment. Study-wide findings and limitations: The study was not powered to compare responses between vaccine doses or regimens. Spike-specific TCR breadth was higher in Ad26.COV2.S recipients than in placebo recipients (P = 0.0014). After vaccination, substantial breadth of spike-specific CD8+ and CD4+ T cell responses was reported. Vaccine and placebo recipients had comparable non-spike TCR breadth, which fits with the vaccine containing only spike. The authors noted that total T cell responses may have been underestimated by the TCR breadth and depth analyses.

The label giving this sample's treatment or condition can be read as: about 20 received Ad26.COV2.S at low or high dose, single or two shots; about 5 received placebo; per-sample allocation not given. Repertoires of vaccine and placebo recipients were sequenced from samples collected on day 63 after the first injection. Between 29 July and 7 August 2020, Cohort 1b enrolled about two dozen adults aged 18-55 years at one site in Boston, USA. Ad26.COV2.S was a replication-incompetent adenovirus type 26 vector expressing a prefusion-stabilized SARS-CoV-2 spike protein from the original Wuhan strain. Per the germline V gene (reference sequence), DFQATT is the CDR1 and SNEGSKA is the CDR2. The trim is 6 bases for V and 5 bases for J, with a gap of 10 bases between the germline ends. From its cysteine to its phenylalanine, the CDR3 spans 11 amino acids. Only the CDR3 DNA is retained, 33 bases long and in frame from the first base.

Sequenced material: peripheral blood, taken in a trial of Ad26.COV2.S vaccine versus placebo. The rearranged segments are TRBV20-1 and TRBJ1-2, with the D gene not clear enough to name. The origin of this receptor is a person between 18 and 65 years old who received the Ad26.COV2.S COVID-19 vaccine or a placebo. The sequenced DNA: TGCAGTGCCGGGCCTGGGTATGGCTACACCTTC. Its translation reads: CSAGPGYGYTF.